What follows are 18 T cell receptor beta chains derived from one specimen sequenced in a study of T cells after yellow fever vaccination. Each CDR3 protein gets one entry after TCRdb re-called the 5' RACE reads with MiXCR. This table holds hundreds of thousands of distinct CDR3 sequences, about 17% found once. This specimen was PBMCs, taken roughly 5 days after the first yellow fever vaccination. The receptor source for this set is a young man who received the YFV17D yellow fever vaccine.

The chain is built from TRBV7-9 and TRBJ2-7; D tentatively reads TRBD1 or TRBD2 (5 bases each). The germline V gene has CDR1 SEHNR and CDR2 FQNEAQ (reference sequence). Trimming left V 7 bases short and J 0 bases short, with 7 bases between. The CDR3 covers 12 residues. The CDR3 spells CASTGGSYEQYF. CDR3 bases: TGTGCCAGCACTGGGGGCTCCTACGAGCAGTACTTC.

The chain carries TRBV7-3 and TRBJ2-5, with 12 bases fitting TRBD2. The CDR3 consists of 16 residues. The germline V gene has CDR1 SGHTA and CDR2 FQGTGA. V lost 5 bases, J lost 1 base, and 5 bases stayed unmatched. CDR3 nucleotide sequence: TGTGCCAGCAGCGCCGGGACTAGCGGGCCCCAAGAGACCCAGTACTTC. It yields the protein CASSAGTSGPQETQYF.

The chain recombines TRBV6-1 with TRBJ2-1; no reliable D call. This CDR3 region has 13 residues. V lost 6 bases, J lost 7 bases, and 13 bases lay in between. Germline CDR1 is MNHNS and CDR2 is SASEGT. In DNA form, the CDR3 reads TGTGCCAGCAGGACAAATCCGGCAAATGAGCAGTTCTTC. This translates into CASRTNPANEQFF.

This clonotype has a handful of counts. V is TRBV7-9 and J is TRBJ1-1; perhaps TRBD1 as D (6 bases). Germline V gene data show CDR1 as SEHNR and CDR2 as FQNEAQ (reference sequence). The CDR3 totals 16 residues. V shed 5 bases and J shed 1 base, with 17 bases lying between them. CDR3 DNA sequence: TGTGCCAGCAGCGAGCCATTTGGCAGGGGGAACACTGAAGCTTTCTTT. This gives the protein CASSEPFGRGNTEAFF. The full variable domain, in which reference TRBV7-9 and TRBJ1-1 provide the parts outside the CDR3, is DTGVSQNPRHKITKRGQNVTFRCDPISEHNRLYWYRQTLGQGPEFLTYFQNEAQLEKSRLLSDRFSAERPKGSFSTLEIQRTEQGDSAMYLCASSEPFGRGNTEAFFGQGTRLTVV.

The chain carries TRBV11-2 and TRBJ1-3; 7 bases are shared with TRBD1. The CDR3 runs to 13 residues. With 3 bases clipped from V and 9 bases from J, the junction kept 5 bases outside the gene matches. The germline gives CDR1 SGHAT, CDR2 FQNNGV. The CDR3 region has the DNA TGTGCCAGCAGCTTGAGGGGGCGAGCCACCATATATTTT. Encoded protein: CASSLRGRATIYF.

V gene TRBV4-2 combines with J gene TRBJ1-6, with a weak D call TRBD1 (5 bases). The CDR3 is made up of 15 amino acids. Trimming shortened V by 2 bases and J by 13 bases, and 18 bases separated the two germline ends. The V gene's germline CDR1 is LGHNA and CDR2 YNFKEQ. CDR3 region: CASSQTGTYDAPLHF. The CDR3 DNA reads TGTGCCAGCAGCCAAACAGGAACCTACGATGCCCCCCTCCACTTT.

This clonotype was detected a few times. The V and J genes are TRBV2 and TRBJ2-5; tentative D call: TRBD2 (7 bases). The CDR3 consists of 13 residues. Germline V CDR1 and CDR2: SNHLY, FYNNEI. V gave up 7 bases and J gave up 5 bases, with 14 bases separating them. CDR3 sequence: CASNWGGAETQYF. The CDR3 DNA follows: TGTGCCAGCAATTGGGGGGGCGCTGAGACCCAGTACTTC.

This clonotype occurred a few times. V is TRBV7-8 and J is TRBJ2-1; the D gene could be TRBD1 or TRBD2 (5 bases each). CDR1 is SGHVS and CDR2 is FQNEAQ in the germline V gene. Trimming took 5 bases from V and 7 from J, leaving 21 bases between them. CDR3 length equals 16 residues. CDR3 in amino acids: CASSLIRGAIGNEQFF. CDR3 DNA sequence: TGTGCCAGCAGCCTTATTCGAGGGGCAATAGGTAATGAGCAGTTCTTC.

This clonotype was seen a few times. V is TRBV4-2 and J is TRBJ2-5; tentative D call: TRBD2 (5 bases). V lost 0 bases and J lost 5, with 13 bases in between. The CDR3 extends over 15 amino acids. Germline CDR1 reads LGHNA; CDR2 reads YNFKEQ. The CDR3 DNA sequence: TGTGCCAGCAGCCAAGACGGCGGGTCCGGGGAGACCCAGTACTTC. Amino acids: CASSQDGGSGETQYF.

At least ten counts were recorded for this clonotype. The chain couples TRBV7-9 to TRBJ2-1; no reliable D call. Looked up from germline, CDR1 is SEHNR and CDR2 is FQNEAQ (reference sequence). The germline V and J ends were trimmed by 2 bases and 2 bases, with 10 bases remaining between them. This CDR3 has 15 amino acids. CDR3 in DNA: TGTGCCAGCAGCTTACTGACGGTTACCTACAATGAGCAGTTCTTC. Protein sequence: CASSLLTVTYNEQFF.

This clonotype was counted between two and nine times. The CDR3: CASSWLLRNYGYTF. The CDR3 DNA sequence: TGTGCCAGCAGTTGGTTGTTGAGAAACTATGGCTACACCTTC. The V and J genes are TRBV6-2 or TRBV6-3 and TRBJ1-2; D is undetermined. CDR1 and CDR2 from the germline V gene are MNHEY and SVGEGT. The germline V and J ends were trimmed by 4 bases and 2 bases, with 11 bases remaining between them. The CDR3 sequence is 14 residues long.

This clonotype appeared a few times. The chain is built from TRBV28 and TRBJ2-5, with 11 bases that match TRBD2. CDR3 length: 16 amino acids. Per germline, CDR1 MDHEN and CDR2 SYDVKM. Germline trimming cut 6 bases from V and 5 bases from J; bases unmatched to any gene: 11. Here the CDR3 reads CASRTFSGGARETQYF. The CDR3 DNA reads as TGTGCCAGCAGGACTTTTAGCGGGGGGGCCCGGGAGACCCAGTACTTC.

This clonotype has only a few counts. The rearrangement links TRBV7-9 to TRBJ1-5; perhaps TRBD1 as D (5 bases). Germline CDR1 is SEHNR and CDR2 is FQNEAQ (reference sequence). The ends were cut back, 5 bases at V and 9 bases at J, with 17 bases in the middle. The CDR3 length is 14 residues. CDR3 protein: CASSPSPNRMPQHF. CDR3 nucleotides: TGTGCCAGCAGCCCCTCCCCGAACAGGATGCCCCAGCATTTT.

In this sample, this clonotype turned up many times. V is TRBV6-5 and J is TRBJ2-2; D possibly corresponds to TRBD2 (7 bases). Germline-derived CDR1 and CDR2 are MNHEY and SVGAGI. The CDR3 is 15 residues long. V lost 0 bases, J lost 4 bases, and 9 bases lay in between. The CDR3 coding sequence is TGTGCCAGCAGTTACTCGGGGGGGCCCACCGGGGAGCTGTTTTTT. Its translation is CASSYSGGPTGELFF.

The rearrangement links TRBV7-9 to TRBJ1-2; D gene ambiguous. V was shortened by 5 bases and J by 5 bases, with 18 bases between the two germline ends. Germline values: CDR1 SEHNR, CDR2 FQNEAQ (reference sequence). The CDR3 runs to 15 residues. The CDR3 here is CASSPPGPLSYGYTF. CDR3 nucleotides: TGTGCCAGCAGCCCCCCAGGACCGCTTAGTTATGGCTACACCTTC.

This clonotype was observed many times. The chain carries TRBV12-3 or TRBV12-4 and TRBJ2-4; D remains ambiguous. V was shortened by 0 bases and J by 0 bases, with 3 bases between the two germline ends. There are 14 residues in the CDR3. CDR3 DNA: TGTGCCAGCAGTTTAGCCGTAGCCAAAAACATTCAGTACTTC. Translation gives CASSLAVAKNIQYF.

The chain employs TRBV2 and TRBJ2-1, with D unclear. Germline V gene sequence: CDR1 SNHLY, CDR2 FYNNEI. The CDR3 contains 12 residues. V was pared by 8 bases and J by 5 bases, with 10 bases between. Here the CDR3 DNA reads TGTGCCAGCGGGCAGGTGAACAATGAGCAGTTCTTC. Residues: CASGQVNNEQFF.

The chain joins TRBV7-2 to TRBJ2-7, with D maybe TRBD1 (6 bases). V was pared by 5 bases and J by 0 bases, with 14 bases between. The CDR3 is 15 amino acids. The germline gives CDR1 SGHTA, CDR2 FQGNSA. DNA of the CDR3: TGTGCCAGCAGCAACAGACAGGACCGCTCCTACGAGCAGTACTTC. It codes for CASSNRQDRSYEQYF.